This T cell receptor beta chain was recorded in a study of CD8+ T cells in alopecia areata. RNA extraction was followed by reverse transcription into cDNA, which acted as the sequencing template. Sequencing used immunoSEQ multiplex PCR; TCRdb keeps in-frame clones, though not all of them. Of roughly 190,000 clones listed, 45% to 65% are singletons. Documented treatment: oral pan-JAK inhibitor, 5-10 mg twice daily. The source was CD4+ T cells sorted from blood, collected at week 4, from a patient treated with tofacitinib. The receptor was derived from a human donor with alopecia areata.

CDR3 region: CAWSAGQTYTEAFF. The CDR3 region has the DNA TGTGCCTGGAGTGCCGGACAGACCTACACTGAAGCTTTCTTT. The chain recombines TRBV30 with TRBJ1-1, with a tentative D call TRBD1 (6 bases). V was pared by 1 base and J by 3 bases, with 12 bases between. The CDR3 is 14 amino acids. In germline, CDR1 is GTSNPN, CDR2 SVGIG (reference sequence).